Each of the 14 T cell receptor beta chains below was sequenced from the same sample in a study of blood T cell repertoires in COVID-19. The data were produced by immunoSEQ multiplex PCR, yet TCRdb's version contains in-frame clones alone and is incomplete. This sample has about 280,000 clones; approximately 83% occur once, and the top ten carry approximately 12%. The specimen sequenced was peripheral blood. The receptors stem from a human donor in a cohort sampled during active COVID-19.

V usage is TRBV7-2 and J usage is TRBJ2-7, with 12 bases lining up with TRBD2. The trim removed 5 bases at V and 5 bases at J, leaving 7 bases unmatched. The CDR3 is made up of 15 amino acids. Germline values: CDR1 SGHTA, CDR2 FQGNSA. DNA of the CDR3: TGTGCCAGCAGCCAGACGACTAGCGGGAGCCACGAGCAGTACTTC. Translating it yields CASSQTTSGSHEQYF.

The gene calls are TRBV9 and TRBJ2-1; D may be TRBD1 (5 bases). The V end lost 0 bases, the J end lost 6 bases, and 7 bases lay between the germline ends. The CDR3 length is 13 residues. CDR1 and CDR2 from the germline V gene are SGDLS and YYNGEE. The chain's CDR3 is CASSVEQANEQFF. CDR3 DNA sequence: TGTGCCAGCAGCGTAGAACAGGCCAATGAGCAGTTCTTC.

This clone was recorded once. The rearrangement uses TRBV2 and TRBJ1-1, with D maybe TRBD1 (5 bases). Per germline, CDR1 SNHLY and CDR2 FYNNEI. The CDR3 length is 15 residues. V lost 4 bases, J lost 0 bases, and 12 bases lay in between. CDR3 in DNA: TGTGCCAGCAGTGGCCAGAAGACAGTGAACACTGAAGCTTTCTTT. Amino acids: CASSGQKTVNTEAFF.

The chain uses TRBV6-5 and TRBJ2-7; 8 bases match TRBD2. The CDR3 has 14 amino acids. Germline-derived CDR1 and CDR2 are MNHEY and SVGAGI. V shed 6 bases and J 1 base; nucleotides not matched to a gene: 5. The CDR3 nucleotides read TGTGCCAGCAGACGCGGGGGGCCATCCTACGAGCAGTACTTC. Amino acid sequence: CASRRGGPSYEQYF.

This clone was detected once. The chain uses TRBV7-8 and TRBJ2-3; perhaps TRBD2 as D (6 bases). Trimming removed 0 bases at V and 2 bases at J, with 15 bases between. The CDR3 totals 17 residues. Germline V gene sequence: CDR1 SGHVS, CDR2 FQNEAQ. Written as DNA, the CDR3 is TGTGCCAGCAGCTTAGCGCTGGTGGGAGGAGACACAGATACGCAGTATTTT. Translation: CASSLALVGGDTDTQYF.

In its sample, this clone was seen once. This rearrangement joins TRBV3-1 (or the pseudogene TRBV3-2) to TRBJ2-1, with 8 bases lining up with TRBD2. The CDR3 has 16 amino acids. Germline trimming cut 1 base from V and 2 bases from J; bases unmatched to any gene: 4. CDR1 is LGHDT, CDR2 YNNKEL, per germline (reference sequence). The CDR3, as DNA: TGTGCCAGCAGCCAAGCAGGCGGGGGGACCTACAATGAGCAGTTCTTC. Protein product: CASSQAGGGTYNEQFF.

This clone was recorded once. The CDR3, as DNA: TGTGCCAGCAGCTTAGCGCCTAGCATCGAGGACGAGCAGTACTTC. It encodes CASSLAPSIEDEQYF. V gene TRBV7-9 combines with J gene TRBJ2-7; the D gene is possibly TRBD2 (5 bases). The CDR3 is 15 residues long. Looked up from germline, CDR1 is SEHNR and CDR2 is FQNEAQ (reference sequence). V lost 0 bases to trimming and J lost 5 bases, with 14 bases between them.

Here the CDR3 reads CASSHPPGLGLHEQYF. CDR3 coding DNA: TGTGCCAGCAGCCACCCTCCGGGACTAGGTCTCCACGAGCAGTACTTC. The genes are TRBV14 and TRBJ2-7; 8 nucleotides line up with TRBD2. The CDR3 loop spans 16 amino acids. The junction had 12 bases not matched to a gene; V was cut back by 3 bases and J by 5 bases. Germline CDR1 SGHDN, CDR2 FVKESK.

V gene TRBV7-9 combines with J gene TRBJ2-7; TRBD1 matches 8 bases. CDR3 length equals 12 residues. V shed 1 base, J shed 12 bases, and the junction held 5 bases outside the gene matches. Germline V gene data show CDR1 as SEHNR and CDR2 as FQNEAQ (reference sequence). CDR3 bases: TGTGCCAGCAGCTTAGGAATGGGACAGGCGTACTTC. Amino acids: CASSLGMGQAYF.

This sequence joins TRBV7-2 and TRBJ2-2; 9 positions agree with TRBD2. There are 15 residues in the CDR3. V lost 5 bases, J lost 2 bases, and 3 bases stayed unmatched. Germline CDR1 reads SGHTA; CDR2 reads FQGNSA. CDR3 sequence reads: CASSQTSGNTGELFF. CDR3 DNA: TGTGCCAGCAGCCAGACTAGCGGAAACACCGGGGAGCTGTTTTTT. Together with reference TRBV7-2 and TRBJ2-2, the CDR3 gives the full variable domain: GAGVSQSPSNKVTEKGKDVELRCDPISGHTALYWYRQSLGQGLEFLIYFQGNSAPDKSGLPSDRFSAERTGGSVSTLTIQRTQQEDSAVYLCASSQTSGNTGELFFGEGSRLTVL.

The chain has TRBV29-1 and TRBJ1-4; possibly TRBD1 for D (5 bases). The CDR3 sequence is 14 residues long. Germline V gene lookup returns CDR1 SQVTM and CDR2 ANQGSEA. The V end lost 6 bases, the J end lost 8 bases, and 19 bases lay between the germline ends. The DNA of the CDR3 is TGCAGCGTGTTTACGGGCGCACGGGGGGAAAAACTGTTTTTT. Translation gives CSVFTGARGEKLFF.

The chain is built from TRBV5-8 and TRBJ2-7, with TRBD2 as a possible D gene (5 bases). V gave up 4 bases and J gave up 0 bases, with 14 bases separating them. CDR3 size: 15 residues. Germline V CDR1 and CDR2: SGHTS, YDEGEE. CDR3 DNA: TGTGCCAGCAGCCGGACTTCTTCCCGCTCCTACGAGCAGTACTTC. It encodes CASSRTSSRSYEQYF.

The chain joins TRBV19 to TRBJ2-5, with D perhaps matching TRBD1 (6 bases). V gave up 1 base and J gave up 2 bases, with 11 bases separating them. The germline CDR1 and CDR2 sequences are LNHDA and SQIVND (reference sequence). There are 15 residues in the CDR3. CDR3 sequence: CASSIAGTSQETQYF. The CDR3 DNA is TGTGCCAGTAGTATAGCTGGGACATCTCAAGAGACCCAGTACTTC.

The chain links TRBV21-1 to TRBJ2-7; the table's D call, TRBD2, has no DNA check behind it. TRBV21-1 is listed as a pseudogene. This CDR3 has 17 residues. The DNA of the CDR3 is TGTGCCAGCAGCAAAGTTGGGCGACTGGAGGGATACTACGAGCAGTACTTC. Translated: CASSKVGRLEGYYEQYF.